This T cell receptor (beta chain) stems from a study of blood T cell repertoires in COVID-19. The wider study: The United States, Italy and Spain were the sources of the acute and convalescent COVID-19 samples. From T cells, B-cell-depleted T cells, or PBMCs came the material, which was cDNA or gDNA.

CDR3 length: 14 residues. The J segment lost 0 bases and the V segment lost 5 bases, leaving 2 bases of the junction unmatched. Germline V lookup: CDR1 WSHSY, CDR2 SAAADI. This clone came up a few times. Per the original data handling: Estimated nucleated cell counts came from reference gene primer amplification. The method was immunoSEQ multiplex PCR; TCRdb's version includes in-frame clones alone and lacks a portion of them. For V, J and clone size, that table is used; D and trimming come from the DNA. Of tens of thousands of clones in the sample, about 90% were seen once. V is TRBV10-2 and J is TRBJ2-5; 8 bases fit TRBD2. The origin of this receptor is a human donor in a cohort sampled during active COVID-19. The sample was peripheral blood. The CDR3 sequence is CASSTGGHQETQYF. The CDR3 DNA reads TGCGCCAGCAGTACGGGGGGGCACCAAGAGACCCAGTACTTC.